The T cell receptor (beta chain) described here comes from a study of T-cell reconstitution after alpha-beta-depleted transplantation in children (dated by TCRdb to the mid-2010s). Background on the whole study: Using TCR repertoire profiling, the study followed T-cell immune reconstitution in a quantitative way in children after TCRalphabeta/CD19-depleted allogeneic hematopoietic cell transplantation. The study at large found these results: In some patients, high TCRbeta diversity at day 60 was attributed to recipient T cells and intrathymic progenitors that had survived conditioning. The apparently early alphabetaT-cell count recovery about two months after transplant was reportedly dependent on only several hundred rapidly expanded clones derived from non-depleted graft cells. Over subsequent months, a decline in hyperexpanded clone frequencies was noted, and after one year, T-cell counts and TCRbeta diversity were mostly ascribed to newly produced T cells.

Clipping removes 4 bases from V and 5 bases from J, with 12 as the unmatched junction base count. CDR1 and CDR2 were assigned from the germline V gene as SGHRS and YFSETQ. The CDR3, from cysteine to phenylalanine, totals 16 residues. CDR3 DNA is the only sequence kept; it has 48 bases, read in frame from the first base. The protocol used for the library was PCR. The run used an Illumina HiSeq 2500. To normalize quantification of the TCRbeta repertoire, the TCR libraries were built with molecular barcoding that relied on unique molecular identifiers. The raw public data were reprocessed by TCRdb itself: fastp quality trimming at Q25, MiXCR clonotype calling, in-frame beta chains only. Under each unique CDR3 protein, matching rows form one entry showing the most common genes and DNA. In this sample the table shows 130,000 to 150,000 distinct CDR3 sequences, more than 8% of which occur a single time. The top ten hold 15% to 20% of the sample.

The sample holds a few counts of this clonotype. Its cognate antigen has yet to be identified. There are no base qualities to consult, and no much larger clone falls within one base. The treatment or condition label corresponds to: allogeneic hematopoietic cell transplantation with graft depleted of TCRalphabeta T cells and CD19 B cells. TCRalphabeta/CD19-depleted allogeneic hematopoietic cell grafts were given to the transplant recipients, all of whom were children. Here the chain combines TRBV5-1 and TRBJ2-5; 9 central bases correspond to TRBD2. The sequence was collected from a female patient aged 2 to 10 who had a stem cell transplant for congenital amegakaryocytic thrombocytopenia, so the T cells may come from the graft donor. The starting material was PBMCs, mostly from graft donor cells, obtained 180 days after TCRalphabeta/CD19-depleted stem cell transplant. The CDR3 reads CASSEGAGGVLETQYF. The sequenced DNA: TGCGCCAGCAGCGAAGGAGCGGGAGGTGTCCTCGAGACCCAGTACTTC.